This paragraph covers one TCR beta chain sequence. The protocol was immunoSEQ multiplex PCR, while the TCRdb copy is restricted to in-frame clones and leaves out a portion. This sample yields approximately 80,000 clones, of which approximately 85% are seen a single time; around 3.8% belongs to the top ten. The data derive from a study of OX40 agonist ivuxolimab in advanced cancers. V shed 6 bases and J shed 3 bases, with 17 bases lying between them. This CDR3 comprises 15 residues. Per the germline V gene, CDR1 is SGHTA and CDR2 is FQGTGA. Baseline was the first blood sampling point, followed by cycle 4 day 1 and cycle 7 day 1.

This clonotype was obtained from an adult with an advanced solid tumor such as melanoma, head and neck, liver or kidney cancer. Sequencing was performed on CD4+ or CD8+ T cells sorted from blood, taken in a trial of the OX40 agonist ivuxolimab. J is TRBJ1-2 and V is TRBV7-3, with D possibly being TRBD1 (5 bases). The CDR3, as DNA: TGTGCCAGCAGTTCGCCAAGGGACTGTGACTATGGCTACACCTTC. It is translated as CASSSPRDCDYGYTF.